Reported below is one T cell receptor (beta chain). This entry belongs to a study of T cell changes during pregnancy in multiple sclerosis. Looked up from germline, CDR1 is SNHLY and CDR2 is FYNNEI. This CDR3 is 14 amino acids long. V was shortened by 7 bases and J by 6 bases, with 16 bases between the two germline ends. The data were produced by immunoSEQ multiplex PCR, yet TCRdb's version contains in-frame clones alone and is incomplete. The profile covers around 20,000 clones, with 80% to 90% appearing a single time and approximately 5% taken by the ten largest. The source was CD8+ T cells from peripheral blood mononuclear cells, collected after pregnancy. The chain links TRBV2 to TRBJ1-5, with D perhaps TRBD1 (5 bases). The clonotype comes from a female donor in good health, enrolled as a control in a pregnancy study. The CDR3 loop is CASMGGNRIQPQHF. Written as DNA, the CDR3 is TGTGCCAGCATGGGGGGAAACAGGATTCAGCCCCAGCATTTT.